The TCR beta chain described here comes from a study of vaccination and CD4 T cells after COVID-19. Background on the study: Post-vaccination specimens were collected at a median of roughly 65 days following dose two (range 14 to 241).

The treatment: approximately nine-day PBMC culture with coronavirus spike peptide pools or control peptides (ViraFEST assay). This clonotype was recorded a few times. The antigen is undetermined. Cultured CD4+ T-cell DNA underwent Oncomine TCR Beta short-read sequencing. TCRdb re-analysed the PCR reads in MiXCR, keeping a single row per CDR3 protein. The sample holds roughly 11,000 distinct CDR3 sequences, 61% seen once. Per germline, CDR1 MNHEY and CDR2 SMNVEV (reference sequence). V shed 8 bases and J shed 5 bases, with 9 bases lying between them. The CDR3 is 11 amino acids. Overall study results and limits: With convalescent patients, a median approximately 90% of reactive clones emerged solely after vaccination.

Sequencing was done on a sample of CD4+ T cells from blood, cultured in vitro. This TCR came from a human donor who had recovered from COVID-19. This chain links TRBV27 with TRBJ1-2; D unclear. CDR3 DNA: TGTGCCAGCCGGGCCCGATATGGCTACACCTTC. Protein sequence: CASRARYGYTF.